The 2 T cell receptor beta chains listed next were all sequenced from one sample in a study of neurological immune-mediated disorders. Each CDR3 protein is one row after TCRdb ran MiXCR on the 5' RACE reads. This table has 100,000 or so distinct CDR3 sequences, over 10% appearing once. The sample's time point: longitudinal time-point 2. Material for sequencing was PBMCs. The receptors were gathered from a female donor with HTLV-1-associated myelopathy (HAM/TSP).

The table lists this clonotype with many counts. The chain carries TRBV29-1 and TRBJ2-3; 7 bases are shared with TRBD2. Trimming removed 3 bases from V and 6 bases from J; junction bases left unmatched: 6. Germline V gives CDR1 SQVTM, CDR2 ANQGSEA. The CDR3 contains 13 residues. CDR3: CSVEGRAADTQYF. The CDR3 DNA follows: TGCAGCGTTGAGGGGAGGGCCGCCGATACGCAGTATTTT.

This clonotype was counted at least ten times. The chain has TRBV20-1 and TRBJ2-3; tentatively, D is TRBD1 or TRBD2 (6 bases each). The V gene's germline CDR1 is DFQATT and CDR2 SNEGSKA (reference sequence). Trimming took 7 bases from V and 1 from J, leaving 12 bases between them. The CDR3 runs to 13 residues. The CDR3 nucleotides read TGCAGTGTCAGGAGGGGGGGCACAGATACGCAGTATTTT. Translating gives CSVRRGGTDTQYF.